The 20 T cell receptor beta chains below were found in one sample sequenced in a study of OX40 agonist ivuxolimab in advanced cancers. Profiled with immunoSEQ multiplex PCR; TCRdb holds only in-frame clones, not every one. This repertoire shows almost 90,000 clones, approximately 91% found once; its top ten account for roughly 0.64%. The input for sequencing was CD4+ or CD8+ T cells sorted from blood, taken in a trial of the OX40 agonist ivuxolimab. Receptor source: an adult with an advanced solid tumor such as melanoma, head and neck, liver or kidney cancer.

The chain has TRBV19 and TRBJ2-7, with D unresolved. This CDR3 is 13 amino acids long. Germline V gene sequence: CDR1 LNHDA, CDR2 SQIVND (reference sequence). Trimming took 3 bases from V and 5 from J, leaving 11 bases between them. CDR3 region: CASSIQLGNEQYF. In nucleotides, the CDR3 is TGTGCCAGTAGTATTCAGTTAGGCAACGAGCAGTACTTC.

The chain recombines TRBV27 with TRBJ2-7, with D perhaps matching TRBD1 (5 bases). The CDR3 has 15 residues. V was trimmed by 3 bases and J by 2 bases, leaving 14 bases between them. CDR1 and CDR2 from the germline V gene are MNHEY and SMNVEV (reference sequence). The CDR3 loop reads CASSFSHQGPYEQYF. Here the CDR3 DNA reads TGTGCCAGCAGTTTTAGCCATCAGGGCCCCTACGAGCAGTACTTC.

J is TRBJ2-1 and V is TRBV6-5, with a possible D match to TRBD1 (6 bases). The CDR3 consists of 13 residues. Trimming left V 2 bases short and J 9 bases short, with 11 bases between. CDR1 is MNHEY and CDR2 is SVGAGI in the germline V gene. CDR3 DNA sequence: TGTGCCAGCAGTTACAACAGGGAACTTGAGCAGTTCTTC. Encoded protein: CASSYNRELEQFF.

The chain joins TRBV18 to TRBJ1-1; D not resolved. CDR3 length equals 14 residues. Trimming took 6 bases from V and 1 from J, leaving 12 bases between them. The V gene's germline CDR1 is KGHSH and CDR2 LQKENI. The CDR3: CASSRDLGNTEAFF. The CDR3 DNA sequence: TGTGCCAGCTCCCGAGACCTCGGGAACACTGAAGCTTTCTTT.

The V and J genes are TRBV20-1 and TRBJ1-2; possible D gene TRBD1, 5 bases. Germline loops: CDR1 DFQATT, CDR2 SNEGSKA (reference sequence). V was trimmed by 6 bases and J by 8 bases, leaving 13 bases between them. The CDR3 runs to 11 residues. In DNA, the CDR3 is TGCAGTGCCCTCGCGGGGGTCGGCTACACCTTC. Its translation is CSALAGVGYTF.

This clone was detected only once. This chain connects TRBV5-1 to TRBJ2-5; D gene uncertain. V dropped 4 bases and J dropped 2 bases, with 9 bases sitting between them. The CDR3 extends over 13 amino acids. Looked up from germline, CDR1 is SGHRS and CDR2 is YFSETQ. This CDR3 is CASSQDQQETQYF. CDR3 DNA: TGCGCCAGCAGCCAGGACCAGCAAGAGACCCAGTACTTC.

J is TRBJ1-1 and V is TRBV19; D remains ambiguous. CDR1 is LNHDA and CDR2 is SQIVND in the germline V gene (reference sequence). This CDR3 has 13 amino acids. Trimming shortened V by 3 bases and J by 1 base, and 6 bases separated the two germline ends. CDR3 DNA: TGTGCCAGTAGTATGGAGGGGAACACTGAAGCTTTCTTT. As protein: CASSMEGNTEAFF.

The V gene is TRBV29-1, the J gene TRBJ2-3, with 11 bases that match TRBD2. CDR3 length equals 14 residues. Germline values: CDR1 SQVTM, CDR2 ANQGSEA. Unmatched junction bases numbered 8, after V lost 6 bases and J lost 6 bases. The CDR3 sequence: CSVAASSGRDTQYF. DNA for the CDR3: TGCAGCGTCGCCGCCTCTAGCGGGAGGGATACGCAGTATTTT.

This clone appeared a single time. The rearrangement links TRBV18 to TRBJ1-1, with D possibly TRBD1 on 6 matching bases. The CDR3 is 17 amino acids. CDR1 is KGHSH and CDR2 is LQKENI in the germline V gene. The germline V and J ends were trimmed by 1 base and 2 bases, with 17 bases remaining between them. The CDR3 DNA sequence: TGTGCCAGCTCACCACGTACTCGGGGGCTTTTCAACACTGAAGCTTTCTTT. Protein product: CASSPRTRGLFNTEAFF.

CDR3 nucleotide sequence: TGTGCCAGCAGCTGGACGGGACAGGGCTACGAGCAGTACTTC. Protein sequence: CASSWTGQGYEQYF. V gene TRBV21-1 combines with J gene TRBJ2-7; TRBD1 is taken as the D call from the table, unchecked against the DNA. TRBV21-1 is shown as a pseudogene. CDR3 length: 14 amino acids.

The chain couples TRBV28 to TRBJ1-3, with a tentative D call TRBD1 (6 bases). With 5 bases removed from V and 1 base from J, the gap between germline ends came to 15 bases. The CDR3 has 16 residues. Germline V gene data show CDR1 as MDHEN and CDR2 as SYDVKM. CDR3 sequence (DNA): TGTGCCAGCAGTGACCTGGGACATCAGTCTGGAAACACCATATATTTT. Translation gives CASSDLGHQSGNTIYF. The full variable domain, completed using reference TRBV28 and TRBJ1-3, is DVKVTQSSRYLVKRTGEKVFLECVQDMDHENMFWYRQDPGLGLRLIYFSYDVKMKEKGDIPEGYSVSREKKERFSLILESASTNQTSMYLCASSDLGHQSGNTIYFGEGSWLTVV.

The chain couples TRBV27 to TRBJ2-7; D ambiguous. This CDR3 has 13 amino acids. The V and J ends lost 3 bases and 2 bases respectively, with 8 bases between them. Germline V gene sequence: CDR1 MNHEY, CDR2 SMNVEV (reference sequence). CDR3 sequence: CASSLVGPYEQYF. The CDR3 DNA reads TGTGCCAGCAGTTTGGTAGGGCCCTACGAGCAGTACTTC.

The CDR3 protein is CASSPNRASEQYF. In DNA, the CDR3 is TGTGCCAGCTCACCCAACAGGGCGTCCGAGCAGTACTTC. The J gene is TRBJ2-7, the V gene TRBV18, with D perhaps matching TRBD1 (6 bases). In germline, CDR1 is KGHSH, CDR2 LQKENI. This CDR3 spans 13 amino acids. Trimming pared 3 bases from V and 6 bases from J, leaving 12 bases between. Variable domain in full (rest from reference TRBV18 and TRBJ2-7): NAGVMQNPRHLVRRRGQEARLRCSPMKGHSHVYWYRQLPEEGLKFMVYLQKENIIDESGMPKERFSAEFPKEGPSILRIQQVVRGDSAAYFCASSPNRASEQYFGPGTRLTVT.

V and J are TRBV6-6 and TRBJ2-3; D is unclear. Germline lookup yields CDR1 MNHNY and CDR2 SVGAGI (reference sequence). CDR3 length equals 15 residues. V gave up 4 bases and J gave up 3 bases, with 14 bases separating them. The CDR3 region is CASSSRTARTDTQYF. Written as DNA, the CDR3 is TGTGCCAGCAGTTCCCGTACTGCTCGTACAGATACGCAGTATTTT.

This clone was seen just once. The chain couples TRBV5-1 to TRBJ2-5; 7 bases are shared with TRBD1. Germline-derived CDR1 and CDR2 are SGHRS and YFSETQ. V gave up 4 bases and J gave up 1 base; unmatched junction bases: 4. There are 14 residues in the CDR3. CDR3 DNA sequence: TGCGCCAGCAGCGGAACAGGGGCCCAAGAGACCCAGTACTTC. This sequence encodes CASSGTGAQETQYF.

This chain connects TRBV5-1 to TRBJ1-1, with TRBD1 as a possible D gene (5 bases). With 4 bases removed from V and 0 bases from J, the gap between germline ends came to 10 bases. Germline values: CDR1 SGHRS, CDR2 YFSETQ. CDR3 length: 14 residues. The DNA for the CDR3 is TGCGCCAGCAGCCAAGGGACGGTGAACACTGAAGCTTTCTTT. Its translation: CASSQGTVNTEAFF.

This chain links TRBV7-2 with TRBJ2-1; D gene ambiguous. V lost 7 bases to trimming and J lost 8 bases, with 12 bases between them. The germline V gene has CDR1 SGHTA and CDR2 FQGNSA. There are 12 residues in the CDR3. CDR3 in DNA: TGTGCCAGCACCCAAAGCGAGCATGAGCAGTTCTTC. Translation gives CASTQSEHEQFF.

The gene calls are TRBV30 and TRBJ1-2; D is perhaps TRBD1 (5 bases). V lost 4 bases and J 8 bases, leaving 11 bases between the germline ends. CDR1 and CDR2 (germline): GTSNPN, SVGIG (reference sequence). The CDR3 consists of 11 residues. CDR3 nucleotides: TGTGCCTGGAATTGGAGGGGCGGCTACACCTTC. This gives the protein CAWNWRGGYTF.

The CDR3, as DNA: TGTGCCAGCAGTTACTCAAGGGTGGGCTTGGAGCAGTACTTC. Translated: CASSYSRVGLEQYF. The genes are TRBV6-5 and TRBJ2-7; D is undetermined. The CDR3 consists of 14 residues. Germline CDR1 and CDR2: MNHEY and SVGAGI. Trimming took 0 bases from V and 7 from J, leaving 13 bases between them.

The chain joins TRBV19 to TRBJ2-2; 8 bases align to TRBD1. The CDR3 covers 15 residues. Per the germline V gene, CDR1 is LNHDA and CDR2 is SQIVND (reference sequence). V was clipped by 9 bases and J by 0 bases; unmatched bases: 6. CDR3 protein: CASKDRGPNTGELFF. For the CDR3, the DNA is TGTGCCAGCAAAGACAGGGGACCGAACACCGGGGAGCTGTTTTTT.